The rows below give T cell receptor beta chains drawn from one sample of a study of blood T cell repertoires in COVID-19. TCRdb's copy holds only in-frame clones and misses some; the assay was immunoSEQ multiplex PCR. The sample includes about 62,000 clones, about 88% of them seen just once. The sequenced sample consisted of peripheral blood. The source is a man between 65 and 80 years old with acute or convalescent COVID-19. Both conserved end residues are part of each CDR3. D genes are given only for firm matches. Size values are once, few and many counts, or a class for expanded clones, and some rows have none.

. | TRBJ1-3 | TRBV6-1 | . | TGTGCCAGCAGTGAGTTTCCATCTGGAAACACCATATATTTT | CASSEFPSGNTIYF
. | TRBJ1-6 | TRBV15 | . | TGTGCCACCAGCAGATCCCCGGGCGGGGACTCACCCCTCCACTTT | CATSRSPGGDSPLHF
. | TRBJ2-7 | TRBV3-1/TRBV3-2 | once | TGTGCCAGCAGCCAAGGGGAGTCCTACGAGCAGTACTTC | CASSQGESYEQYF
TRBD2 | TRBJ2-7 | TRBV4-1 | . | TGCGCCAGCAGCCAAAGACTAGCGGACGAGCAGTACTTC | CASSQRLADEQYF
. | TRBJ1-4 | TRBV19 | . | TGTGCCAGTAGTTCCACGGGCCGGGGAGGGACTGAAAAACTGTTTTTT | CASSSTGRGGTEKLFF
. | TRBJ1-1 | TRBV28 | . | TGTGCCAGCAGTTTACAGGTGCACACTGAAGCTTTCTTT | CASSLQVHTEAFF
TRBD1 | TRBJ1-1 | TRBV6-5 | . | TGTGCCAGCAGTTTGGACAGGTCGGGGAACACTGAAGCTTTCTTT | CASSLDRSGNTEAFF
TRBD1 | TRBJ1-2 | TRBV7-2 | . | TGTGCCAGCAGCCCGAAGGCCGGGACAGGCTATGGCTACACCTTC | CASSPKAGTGYGYTF
TRBD1 | TRBJ1-1 | TRBV19 | . | TGTGCCAGTAGTAGGACAGGGGAGATGAACACTGAAGCTTTCTTT | CASSRTGEMNTEAFF
TRBD2 | TRBJ2-7 | TRBV5-1 | . | TGCGCCAGCAGCTTGGGGACTAGTTCCTACGAGCAGTACTTC | CASSLGTSSYEQYF
. | TRBJ2-1 | TRBV19 | . | TGTGCCAGTAGTATCGGAGAAAGCTTGGGTTACGATGAGCAGTTCTTC | CASSIGESLGYDEQFF
TRBD2 | TRBJ2-1 | TRBV10-1 | once | TGCGCCAGCAGTGAGACTAGCGCAGACAATGAGCAGTTCTTC | CASSETSADNEQFF
. | TRBJ1-1 | TRBV11-2 | . | TGTGCCAGCAGCTTAGCTCTGGGGCGAGGCACTGAAGCTTTCTTT | CASSLALGRGTEAFF
. | TRBJ1-2 | TRBV20-1 | . | TGCAGTGCTAGCCAGTATGGCTACACCTTC | CSASQYGYTF
TRBD2 | TRBJ2-3 | TRBV10-2 | . | TGCGCCAGGTCCGGGGGGGGCACAGATACGCAGTATTTT | CARSGGGTDTQYF
. | TRBJ2-5 | TRBV5-1 | . | TGCGCCAGCAGCTTGGTTCCAGGGCAAGAGACCCAGTACTTC | CASSLVPGQETQYF
. | TRBJ1-2 | TRBV28 | once | TGTGCCAGCTTACCGCCGGGCGGGGGCATTAGCTATGGCTACACCTTC | CASLPPGGGISYGYTF
. | TRBJ1-1 | TRBV7-2 | . | TGTGCCAGCAGCTTAGGGCAGAACACTGAAGCTTTCTTT | CASSLGQNTEAFF
. | TRBJ2-3 | TRBV19 | . | TGTGCCAGTAGTATAAGACTGACCGGAGGAGCAGATACGCAGTATTTT | CASSIRLTGGADTQYF
TRBD2 | TRBJ2-1 | TRBV5-1 | . | TGCGCCAGCAGCCTGGCGCTAGCGGGGGGGTCTTACTCCTACAATGAGCAGTTCTTC | CASSLALAGGSYSYNEQFF
TRBD2 | TRBJ2-3 | TRBV5-1 | . | TGCGCCAGCAGCTTGGCCCGAAGCGGGGGGGCAGATACGCAGTATTTT | CASSLARSGGADTQYF
. | TRBJ1-4 | TRBV6-6 | . | TGTGCCAGCAGTAATCAGGAAGAAAAACTGTTTTTT | CASSNQEEKLFF
. | TRBJ1-1 | TRBV5-5 | . | TGTGCCAGCAGCTTGGACAGGGACACTGAAGCTTTCTTT | CASSLDRDTEAFF
. | TRBJ1-6 | TRBV25-1 | . | TGTGCCAGCAGTGAATATGGCCAGGCAGGTTCACCCCTCCACTTT | CASSEYGQAGSPLHF
. | TRBJ1-5 | TRBV3-1/TRBV3-2 | . | TGTGCCAGCAGCCAGCGGGCGGCCAAGGAGCCCCAGCATTTT | CASSQRAAKEPQHF
. | TRBJ1-2 | TRBV5-4 | . | TGTGCCAGCAGCTTGGCCGCGACGGGAGCCTATGGCTACACCTTC | CASSLAATGAYGYTF
. | TRBJ1-3 | TRBV18 | . | TGTGCCAGCTCACCTTCTGTATCTGGAAACACCATATATTTT | CASSPSVSGNTIYF
. | TRBJ1-4 | TRBV3-1/TRBV3-2 | . | TGTGCCAGCAGCCAAGGGTGGGGAGGGGGTAATGAAAAACTGTTTTTT | CASSQGWGGGNEKLFF
. | TRBJ1-1 | TRBV5-6 | . | TGTGCCAGCAGCATAGGACCTCACTCCCCGGGAACTGAAGCTTTCTTT | CASSIGPHSPGTEAFF
TRBD1 | TRBJ1-1 | TRBV3-1/TRBV3-2 | . | TGTGCCAGCAGTCATACGGGACAGGGGGACACTGAAGCTTTCTTT | CASSHTGQGDTEAFF
. | TRBJ2-7 | TRBV5-5 | . | TGTCCCCACAGCTGTGGTTTGATGGGGGCCCCCTACGAGCAGTACTTC | CPHSCGLMGAPYEQYF
. | TRBJ2-3 | TRBV7-2 | . | TGTGCCAGCAGCTTCGATCCAGGCGATACGCAGTATTTT | CASSFDPGDTQYF
. | TRBJ2-3 | TRBV28 | . | TGTGCCAGCAGTCTCACCCAGGGGTACACAGATACGCAGTATTTT | CASSLTQGYTDTQYF
TRBD1 | TRBJ1-6 | TRBV7-2 | . | TGTGCCAGCAGCCCGGCCTCAGGGGGCATTTCACCCCTCCACTTT | CASSPASGGISPLHF
TRBD1 | TRBJ1-1 | TRBV25-1 | once | TGTGCCAGCAGACGGACAGGGAACACTGAAGCTTTCTTT | CASRRTGNTEAFF
. | TRBJ1-2 | TRBV2 | . | TGTGCCAGCAGAAGACAGGACAGCCACTATGGCTACACCTTC | CASRRQDSHYGYTF
. | TRBJ2-4 | TRBV19 | . | TGTGCCAGTAGTGCTTTGGGCAGGGTGGGCATTCAGTACTTC | CASSALGRVGIQYF
TRBD1 | TRBJ2-1 | TRBV6-6 | . | TGTGCCAGCGAAGGACAGGGGTTGAATGAGCAGTTCTTC | CASEGQGLNEQFF
TRBD1 | TRBJ1-5 | TRBV18 | . | TGTGCCAGCTCACCCGGTAGTCAGGGGGTAAATCAGCCCCAGCATTTT | CASSPGSQGVNQPQHF
. | TRBJ1-3 | TRBV2 | few | TGTGCCAGCAGTGAATCGGGGGTTTCCTACACCATATATTTT | CASSESGVSYTIYF
TRBD1 | TRBJ1-6 | TRBV9 | . | TGTGCCAGCAGCGCAGGGGACAGGGTTCCCCTCCACTTT | CASSAGDRVPLHF
. | TRBJ2-2 | TRBV27 | . | TGTGCCAGCAGCAAAAGGGGGGGGAACACCGGGGAGCTGTTTTTT | CASSKRGGNTGELFF
. | TRBJ1-2 | TRBV13 | . | TGTGCCAGCACCCAAGGAGTGTTGGTTAACTATGGCTACACCTTC | CASTQGVLVNYGYTF
TRBD1 | TRBJ1-3 | TRBV7-9 | . | TGTGCCAGCAGCTTACAATCGGGACAGGGGTCCCACACCATATATTTT | CASSLQSGQGSHTIYF
. | TRBJ2-1 | TRBV9 | . | TGTGCCAGCAGCGTAGCTAGCCTCCCCAACAATGAGCAGTTCTTC | CASSVASLPNNEQFF
. | TRBJ2-1 | TRBV4-1 | once | TGCGCCAGCAGCCAAGATACGGGGCTAGCGCCGAGCTCCTACAATGAGCAGTTCTTC | CASSQDTGLAPSSYNEQFF
. | TRBJ2-1 | TRBV12-5 | . | TGTGCTAGTGGTTTGGTAAGGGGGAGTCCATTATACAATGAGCAGTTCTTC | CASGLVRGSPLYNEQFF
TRBD1 | TRBJ2-7 | TRBV29-1 | . | TGCAGCGTTGAAGGGTACGGGACAGGGCTCTCCTACGAGCAGTACTTC | CSVEGYGTGLSYEQYF
TRBD2 | TRBJ2-3 | TRBV5-1 | . | TGCGCCAGCAGCTTCTCTAGCGGGGGTAACACAGATACGCAGTATTTT | CASSFSSGGNTDTQYF
TRBD2 | TRBJ2-3 | TRBV19 | . | TGTGCCAGTAGTATAGGTAGCGGGGGGGCCAAAACGACAGATACGCAGTATTTT | CASSIGSGGAKTTDTQYF
. | TRBJ2-3 | TRBV3-1/TRBV3-2 | . | TGTGCCAGCAGCCCACGACTCCTCACAGATACGCAGTATTTT | CASSPRLLTDTQYF
TRBD1 | TRBJ1-2 | TRBV7-2 | . | TGTGCCAGCACCCAAGGGGGCCCCTATGGCTACACCTTC | CASTQGGPYGYTF
. | TRBJ2-3 | TRBV5-1 | . | TGCGCCAGCAGCTTGAGGCAGGAAGGAGATACGCAGTATTTT | CASSLRQEGDTQYF
. | TRBJ2-3 | TRBV5-1 | few | TGCGCCAGCAGCCGTTTGGGCGGGACCCCCACAGATACGCAGTATTTT | CASSRLGGTPTDTQYF
TRBD1 | TRBJ2-7 | TRBV19 | . | TGTGCCAGTAGTATCGGGACAGATGATTACGAGCAGTACTTC | CASSIGTDDYEQYF
TRBD2 | TRBJ2-1 | TRBV5-4 | . | TGTGCCAGCAGCTCCCTAGCGGGGAACTACAATGAGCAGTTCTTC | CASSSLAGNYNEQFF
. | TRBJ2-5 | TRBV30 | . | TGTGCCTGCTCGACCAGGGGGACCCAGTACTTC | CACSTRGTQYF